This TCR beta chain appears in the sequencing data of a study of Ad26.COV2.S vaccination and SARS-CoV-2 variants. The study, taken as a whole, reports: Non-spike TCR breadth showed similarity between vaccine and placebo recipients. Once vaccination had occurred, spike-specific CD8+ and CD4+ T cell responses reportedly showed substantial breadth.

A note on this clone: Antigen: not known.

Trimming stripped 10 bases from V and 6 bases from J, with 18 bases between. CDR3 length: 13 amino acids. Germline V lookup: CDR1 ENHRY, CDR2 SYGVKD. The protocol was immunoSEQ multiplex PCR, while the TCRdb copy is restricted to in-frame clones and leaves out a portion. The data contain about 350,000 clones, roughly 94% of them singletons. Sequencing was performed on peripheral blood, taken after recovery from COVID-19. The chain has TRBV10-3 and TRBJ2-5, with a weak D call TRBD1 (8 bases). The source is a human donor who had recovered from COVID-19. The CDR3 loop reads CATQTGEGQTQYF. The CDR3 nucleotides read TGTGCCACTCAGACAGGGGAGGGCCAGACCCAGTACTTC.